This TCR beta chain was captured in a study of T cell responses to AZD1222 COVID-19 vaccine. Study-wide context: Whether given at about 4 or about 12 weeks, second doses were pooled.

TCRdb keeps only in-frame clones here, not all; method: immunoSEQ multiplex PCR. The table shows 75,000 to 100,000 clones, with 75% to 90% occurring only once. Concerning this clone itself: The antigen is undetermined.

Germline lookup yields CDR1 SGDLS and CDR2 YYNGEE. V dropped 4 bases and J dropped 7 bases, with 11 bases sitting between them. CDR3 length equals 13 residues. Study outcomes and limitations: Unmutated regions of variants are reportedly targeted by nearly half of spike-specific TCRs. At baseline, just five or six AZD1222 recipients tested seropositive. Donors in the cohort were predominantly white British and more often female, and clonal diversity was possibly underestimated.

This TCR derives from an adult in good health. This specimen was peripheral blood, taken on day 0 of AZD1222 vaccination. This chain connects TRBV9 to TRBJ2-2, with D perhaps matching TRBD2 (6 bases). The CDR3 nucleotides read TGTGCCAGCAGCCTCCGGGGGTTCGGGGAGCTGTTTTTT. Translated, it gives CASSLRGFGELFF.